The 32 T cell receptor beta chains listed next were all sequenced from one sample in a study of regulatory T cells in long-lasting Graves disease. Arm-PCR of CDR3 regions and iRepertoire HTBI primers were used to build TCR beta libraries. TCRdb ran MiXCR on the multiplex PCR reads and lists one entry per CDR3 protein. This table holds some 330,000 distinct CDR3 sequences, roughly 20% found once. The time point: persistent/refractory GD, antithyroid drugs over 5 years with positive TRAb. RNA from PBMCs was the source of the TCR library. The material was peripheral blood mononuclear cells (PBMCs), obtained when the disease was refractory, from a patient treated with antithyroid drugs. The receptors were sampled from a woman between 35 and 50 years old with Graves disease.

This clonotype has at least ten counts. The CDR3 loop reads CASSPLGTYLFYGYTF. Written as DNA, the CDR3 is TGTGCCAGCAGCCCCCTCGGGACCTATCTCTTCTATGGCTACACCTTC. The rearrangement uses TRBV28 and TRBJ1-2; a weak D match, TRBD1 (5 bases). Germline values: CDR1 MDHEN, CDR2 SYDVKM. The CDR3 contains 16 residues. The V end lost 6 bases, the J end lost 4 bases, and 21 bases lay between the germline ends.

This clonotype came up many times. V and J are TRBV28 and TRBJ2-7; the D is unclear. CDR3 length: 16 residues. The V end was cut by 4 bases, the J end by 0 bases, with 16 bases between. Germline V gene sequence: CDR1 MDHEN, CDR2 SYDVKM. The CDR3 DNA reads TGTGCCAGCAGTTCGACCATGAAGCACAGCTCCTACGAGCAGTACTTC. Protein product: CASSSTMKHSSYEQYF.

This clonotype was seen only a few times. This chain's CDR3 is CASSPKFRGRGEAFF. In DNA, the CDR3 is TGTGCCAGCAGCCCGAAATTCAGGGGCAGGGGTGAAGCTTTCTTT. The chain joins TRBV6-2 or TRBV6-3 to TRBJ1-1; the D gene is possibly TRBD1 (6 bases). V gave up 6 bases and J gave up 7 bases, with 21 bases separating them. CDR1 is MNHEY, CDR2 SVGEGT, per germline. This CDR3 has 15 residues.

This clonotype was counted ten times or more. V usage is TRBV13 and J usage is TRBJ1-4; D ambiguous. Germline V CDR1 and CDR2: PRHDT, FYEKMQ (reference sequence). The CDR3 is 13 residues long. Trimming removed 5 bases at V and 5 bases at J, with 9 bases between. The CDR3 spells CASSKFLNEKLFF. For the CDR3, the DNA is TGTGCCAGCAGCAAGTTCCTAAATGAAAAACTGTTTTTT.

This clonotype was detected a few times. This chain joins TRBV2 and TRBJ2-1; D perhaps matches TRBD2 (6 bases). V shed 7 bases and J shed 0 bases, with 13 bases lying between them. Germline V gene data show CDR1 as SNHLY and CDR2 as FYNNEI. The CDR3 covers 15 residues. The DNA for the CDR3 is TGTGCCAGCAAAGGGCGGGGAGGCTCCTACAATGAGCAGTTCTTC. Encoded protein: CASKGRGGSYNEQFF.

Ten or more counts support this clonotype. The gene calls are TRBV2 and TRBJ1-1; D unclear. Trimming shortened V by 1 base and J by 7 bases, and 10 bases separated the two germline ends. CDR1 and CDR2 (germline): SNHLY, FYNNEI. CDR3 length: 13 residues. CDR3 in DNA: TGTGCCAGCAGTGAAGAAGCGGTTATTGAAGCTTTCTTT. Translation: CASSEEAVIEAFF.

In DNA, the CDR3 is TGCAGTGCTAGGGTGACCCAGTTACGCGAGCAGTACTTC. Residues: CSARVTQLREQYF. The chain links TRBV20-1 to TRBJ2-7; D is undetermined. With 3 bases removed from V and 6 bases from J, the gap between germline ends came to 15 bases. The CDR3 totals 13 residues. In germline, CDR1 is DFQATT, CDR2 SNEGSKA (reference sequence).

This clonotype showed up just a few times. The V gene is TRBV28, the J gene TRBJ2-1, with 12 bases lining up with TRBD2. Trimming at V came to 3 bases and at J to 7 bases, leaving 10 bases not matched to a gene. Germline CDR1 and CDR2: MDHEN and SYDVKM. The CDR3 loop spans 17 amino acids. CDR3 nucleotides: TGTGCCAGCAGTTTGACGGGGCTAGCGGGAGGGAATAATGAGCAGTTCTTC. Its protein is CASSLTGLAGGNNEQFF.

The chain has TRBV2 and TRBJ2-1; 10 bases agree with TRBD2. Germline loops: CDR1 SNHLY, CDR2 FYNNEI. Trimming at V came to 6 bases and at J to 1 base, leaving 12 bases not matched to a gene. CDR3 length: 18 amino acids. CDR3 nucleotide sequence: TGTGCCAGCAGCTTCGCCTTAGCGGGAGGTTTGTCCTACAATGAGCAGTTCTTC. It translates to CASSFALAGGLSYNEQFF.

The chain couples TRBV28 to TRBJ2-7; D unresolved. The CDR3 loop spans 14 amino acids. Germline CDR1 is MDHEN and CDR2 is SYDVKM. The V and J ends lost 5 bases and 4 bases respectively, with 15 bases between them. CDR3 bases: TGTGCCAGCAGTCAATTATGGAGTCAATACGAGCAGTACTTC. It translates to CASSQLWSQYEQYF.

This clonotype was counted many times. The chain joins TRBV28 to TRBJ2-3; TRBD2 aligns across 7 bases. Germline V CDR1 and CDR2: MDHEN, SYDVKM. The CDR3 totals 14 residues. With V trimmed by 6 bases and J by 2 bases, 5 bases remained unmatched. The DNA of the CDR3 is TGTGCCAGCAGCACGGGACTACCCACAGATACGCAGTATTTT. It encodes CASSTGLPTDTQYF.

On this clonotype itself: One end of the junction varies from germline; a read error may be responsible. The chain carries TRBV2 and TRBJ2-3; weak D call: TRBD1 (5 bases). CDR1 and CDR2 from the germline V gene are SNHLY and FYNNEI. The CDR3 consists of 15 residues. Here the CDR3 reads CASSSDQGYTDTQYF. The CDR3 region has the DNA TGCGCCAGCAGCTCAGACCAGGGATACACAGATACGCAGTATTTT.

The gene calls are TRBV9 and TRBJ2-7, with 11 bases fitting TRBD2. This CDR3 is built from 15 residues. Germline trimming cut 3 bases from V and 0 bases from J; bases unmatched to any gene: 2. CDR1 is SGDLS and CDR2 is YYNGEE in the germline V gene. DNA of the CDR3: TGTGCCAGCAGCGCTAGCGGGAGGCCCTCCTACGAGCAGTACTTC. This gives the protein CASSASGRPSYEQYF.

This chain connects TRBV28 to TRBJ2-3; tentatively, D is TRBD1 or TRBD2 (6 bases each). Germline values: CDR1 MDHEN, CDR2 SYDVKM. The CDR3 is 17 amino acids. With 5 bases removed from V and 0 bases from J, the gap between germline ends came to 18 bases. CDR3 sequence (DNA): TGTGCCAGCAGTCGTCCCGGGACTCAGGGGAGCACAGATACGCAGTATTTT. Protein product: CASSRPGTQGSTDTQYF.

There are a few counts of this clonotype. DNA for the CDR3: TGTGCCAGCAGCCGTGGCGGGAGAGAGGGAGAGACCCAGTACTTC. It translates to CASSRGGREGETQYF. The V gene is TRBV3-1, the J gene TRBJ2-5; the match to TRBD2 covers 7 bases. The CDR3 runs 15 residues. Germline values: CDR1 LGHDT, CDR2 YNNKEL (reference sequence). Trimming cost V 4 bases and J 4 bases; bases outside gene matches: 9.

This clonotype was observed a handful of times. CDR3 nucleotides: TGCGCCAGCAGCTTACAGGGCCGGTCGAAAGAGACCCAGTACTTC. Translated, it gives CASSLQGRSKETQYF. This chain joins TRBV5-1 and TRBJ2-5, with TRBD1 as a possible D gene (6 bases). V lost 2 bases to trimming and J lost 3 bases, with 14 bases between them. The CDR3 is 15 amino acids. Looked up from germline, CDR1 is SGHRS and CDR2 is YFSETQ.

This clonotype was recorded at least ten times. The genes are TRBV7-8 and TRBJ2-5; D call uncertain. Germline values: CDR1 SGHVS, CDR2 FQNEAQ. This CDR3 region has 14 residues. Between the trimmed V and J ends, which lost 1 base and 2 bases, there was a span of 8 bases. The CDR3 is CASSLGAAQETQYF. CDR3 DNA: TGTGCCAGCAGCTTAGGGGCAGCACAAGAGACCCAGTACTTC.

This clonotype was picked up a small number of times. The chain links TRBV14 to TRBJ1-6; D call uncertain. Trimming stripped 0 bases from V and 13 bases from J, with 10 bases between. This CDR3 region has 13 residues. Germline CDR1 reads SGHDN; CDR2 reads FVKESK. The CDR3: CASSQDRQEPLHF. The CDR3 nucleotides are TGTGCCAGCAGCCAAGATAGGCAGGAGCCCCTCCACTTT.

This clonotype was found a few times. The chain uses TRBV19 and TRBJ1-5; a weak D match, TRBD1 (5 bases). This CDR3 region has 15 residues. Germline assignment: CDR1 LNHDA and CDR2 SQIVND (reference sequence). V was pared by 9 bases and J by 0 bases, with 15 bases between. CDR3 nucleotides: TGTGCCAGCCACAGGAATCCTCTTAGCAATCAGCCCCAGCATTTT. The encoded protein is CASHRNPLSNQPQHF.

The chain has TRBV2 and TRBJ2-5, with 7 positions matching TRBD2. The ends lost 8 bases at V and 2 bases at J; junction bases unmatched: 11. The CDR3 covers 15 residues. Germline V gene data show CDR1 as SNHLY and CDR2 as FYNNEI. In DNA, the CDR3 is TGTGCCAGCTCACCGTCGGGAGGAGCTCAAGAGACCCAGTACTTC. It translates to CASSPSGGAQETQYF.

In DNA, the CDR3 is TGTGCCAGCAGCTTGGCAGAGGGATGGGGCACTGAAGCTTTCTTT. Its translation is CASSLAEGWGTEAFF. V is TRBV5-5 and J is TRBJ1-1, with D hard to call. The CDR3 runs to 15 residues. V was clipped by 0 bases and J by 4 bases, with 13 bases between them. CDR1 and CDR2 from the germline V gene are SGHKS and YYEKEE (reference sequence).

The rearrangement uses TRBV12-3 or TRBV12-4 and TRBJ2-3; 9 nucleotides line up with TRBD1. This CDR3 is 17 amino acids long. Trimming removed 6 bases from V and 5 bases from J; junction bases left unmatched: 15. The CDR3 here is CASRPGTGTGSGDTQYF. CDR3 in DNA: TGTGCCAGCAGACCAGGTACCGGGACAGGGAGTGGAGATACGCAGTATTTT.

This clonotype was observed many times. The rearrangement uses TRBV28 and TRBJ1-5, with 7 nucleotides matching TRBD1. This CDR3 is built from 14 residues. The V and J ends lost 7 bases and 5 bases, in that order; junction bases with no gene match: 8. Per the germline V gene, CDR1 is MDHEN and CDR2 is SYDVKM. In DNA, the CDR3 is TGTGCCAGCATCCGGACAGGCGATCATCAGCCCCAGCATTTT. It codes for CASIRTGDHQPQHF.

This clonotype was picked up a small number of times. V and J are TRBV3-1 and TRBJ1-1; D unresolved. The CDR3 is made up of 13 amino acids. The germline V gene has CDR1 LGHDT and CDR2 YNNKEL (reference sequence). Trimming left V 4 bases short and J 6 bases short, with 12 bases between. The CDR3 region is CASSRSGRSEAFF. CDR3 DNA sequence: TGTGCCAGCAGCCGAAGCGGACGGTCTGAAGCTTTCTTT.

Notes on this clonotype: A read error is possible here, since a much larger clone lies one base away. This CDR3 is missing its conserved last phenylalanine or tryptophan, likely due to a read error. CDR3 sequence: CASGRRGVTEAFL. CDR3 DNA sequence: TGTGCCAGCGGACGGCGGGGAGTGACTGAAGCTTTCCTT. The V call is TRBV2, the J call TRBJ1-1, with D unclear. The V gene's germline CDR1 is SNHLY and CDR2 FYNNEI. Trimming took 8 bases from V and 5 from J, leaving 15 bases between them. The CDR3 loop spans 13 amino acids.

The chain is built from TRBV19 and TRBJ2-5; possible D gene TRBD2, 5 bases. Germline assignment: CDR1 LNHDA and CDR2 SQIVND (reference sequence). Trimming took off 5 bases at V and 0 bases at J, with 13 bases between the two ends. The CDR3 loop spans 15 amino acids. The CDR3 loop reads CASSSPASHQETQYF. DNA of the CDR3: TGTGCCAGTAGTTCCCCGGCTAGCCACCAAGAGACCCAGTACTTC.

This clonotype has ten or more counts. The J gene is TRBJ2-7, the V gene TRBV28; 9 nucleotides line up with TRBD1. Germline CDR1 reads MDHEN; CDR2 reads SYDVKM. The CDR3 runs to 14 residues. V shed 7 bases, J shed 5 bases, and the junction held 9 bases outside the gene matches. This CDR3 is CASTLRDRVHEQYF. The CDR3 nucleotides read TGTGCCAGCACCCTCCGGGACAGGGTCCACGAGCAGTACTTC. The full variable domain, with the rest looked up from reference TRBV28 and TRBJ2-7, is DVKVTQSSRYLVKRTGEKVFLECVQDMDHENMFWYRQDPGLGLRLIYFSYDVKMKEKGDIPEGYSVSREKKERFSLILESASTNQTSMYLCASTLRDRVHEQYFGPGTRLTVT.

The sample holds a few counts of this clonotype. The V call is TRBV7-6, the J call TRBJ1-1, with 7 nucleotides matching TRBD1. There are 14 residues in the CDR3. Per the germline V gene, CDR1 is SGHVS and CDR2 is FNYEAQ. V lost 5 bases to trimming and J lost 6 bases; unmatched junction nucleotides: 9. This CDR3 is CASSLRDSDSEAFF. In nucleotides, the CDR3 is TGTGCCAGCAGCCTCCGGGACAGCGACTCTGAAGCTTTCTTT.

This clonotype was detected many times. The rearrangement uses TRBV2 and TRBJ1-5, with 7 bases aligning to TRBD1. Germline V gene lookup returns CDR1 SNHLY and CDR2 FYNNEI. This CDR3 is built from 15 residues. V was clipped by 6 bases and J by 2 bases; unmatched bases: 7. The CDR3 region has the DNA TGTGCCAGCAGAGGAGGGGGCGGTGGCAATCAGCCCCAGCATTTT. Translated: CASRGGGGGNQPQHF.

This CDR3 reads CASSLTRQASYEQYF. The CDR3 DNA follows: TGCGCCAGCAGCCTTACCCGGCAGGCTAGCTACGAGCAGTACTTC. This sequence joins TRBV4-1 and TRBJ2-7, with no clear D. CDR1 and CDR2 from the germline V gene are MGHRA and YSYEKL. V lost 4 bases to trimming and J lost 3 bases, with 16 bases between them. CDR3 length equals 15 residues.

In the case of this clonotype: A read error may explain this, as a much larger clone is one base away. The chain carries TRBV28 and TRBJ1-1; 10 nucleotides match TRBD1. Germline CDR1 reads MDHEN; CDR2 reads SYDVKM. This CDR3 has 17 residues. CDR3 DNA sequence: TGTGCCAGCAGTTTAGCTTACCCCGGGACAGGGGACACTGAAGCTCTCTTT. This gives the protein CASSLAYPGTGDTEALF.

In its sample, this clonotype was seen once. A much larger clone lies one base from this, so it may be a read error. The chain recombines TRBV11-1 with TRBJ2-7; the match to TRBD1 covers 8 bases. Germline values: CDR1 SGHAT, CDR2 FQDESV (reference sequence). The CDR3 sequence is 14 residues long. CDR3 protein: CAGSLGRGRDEQYF. CDR3 in DNA: TGTGCCGGCAGCTTAGGCAGGGGGCGAGACGAGCAGTACTTC.